Shown below are 27 T cell receptor beta chains from a single sample sequenced in a study of T-cell reconstitution after alpha-beta-depleted transplantation in children. Unique molecular identifiers were built into the TCRbeta library. Via MiXCR, TCRdb re-called the PCR reads, giving one row per CDR3 protein. This sample yields just under 350,000 distinct CDR3 sequences, of which 15% to 20% are seen a single time; around 38% belongs to the top ten. The sample in question was PBMCs, mostly from graft donor cells, obtained 360 days after TCRalphabeta/CD19-depleted stem cell transplant. These receptors all come from a male patient aged 2 to 10 who had a stem cell transplant for acute lymphoblastic leukemia, so the T cells may come from the graft donor.

This chain connects TRBV13 to TRBJ2-7; 8 bases map to TRBD2. This CDR3 is built from 15 residues. Germline CDR1 and CDR2: PRHDT and FYEKMQ (reference sequence). Germline trimming cut 5 bases from V and 1 base from J; bases unmatched to any gene: 7. Here the CDR3 DNA reads TGTGCCAGCAGCCCCGGGACTAGGGGTTCCTACGAGCAGTACTTC. As protein: CASSPGTRGSYEQYF.

The V gene is TRBV16, the J gene TRBJ2-5; 12 bases are shared with TRBD2. The germline gives CDR1 KGHSY, CDR2 FQNENV. V shed 3 bases, J shed 3 bases, and the junction held 5 bases outside the gene matches. CDR3 size: 16 residues. DNA of the CDR3: TGTGCCAGCAGCCACTCTAGCGGGAGGGCCGAAGAGACCCAGTACTTC. Amino acids: CASSHSSGRAEETQYF.

The chain is built from TRBV20-1 and TRBJ2-1; TRBD2 aligns across 16 bases. J was trimmed by 1 base and V by 3 bases; bases with no gene match: 0. Per germline, CDR1 DFQATT and CDR2 SNEGSKA (reference sequence). The CDR3 length is 16 residues. The CDR3 region is CSARGLAGGSYNEQFF. Here the CDR3 DNA reads TGCAGTGCTAGGGGACTAGCGGGAGGGTCCTACAATGAGCAGTTCTTC.

The chain couples TRBV2 to TRBJ2-3; 8 bases align to TRBD2. CDR1 is SNHLY, CDR2 FYNNEI, per germline. The CDR3 has 14 residues. Losses at the gene ends were 11 bases for V and 4 bases for J; bases not matched to a gene: 11. CDR3 in amino acids: CAVRGLAGSDTQYF. Written as DNA, the CDR3 is TGTGCCGTTAGAGGACTAGCAGGGTCAGATACGCAGTATTTT. Full variable domain (outside the CDR3, taken from reference TRBV2 and TRBJ2-3): EPEVTQTPSHQVTQMGQEVILRCVPISNHLYFYWYRQILGQKVEFLVSFYNNEISEKSEIFDDQFSVERPDGSNFTLKIRSTKLEDSAMYFCAVRGLAGSDTQYFGPGTRLTVL.

This chain links TRBV4-2 with TRBJ2-2, with a weak D call TRBD2 (6 bases). This CDR3 spans 16 amino acids. V dropped 1 base and J dropped 5 bases, with 14 bases sitting between them. The germline CDR1 and CDR2 sequences are LGHNA and YNFKEQ. The CDR3 is CASSQVVGRGTGELFF. The CDR3 DNA is TGTGCCAGCAGCCAAGTGGTGGGACGGGGGACCGGGGAGCTGTTTTTT.

This rearrangement joins TRBV24-1 to TRBJ1-3; D remains unclear. Trimming removed 4 bases from V and 5 bases from J, with 20 bases in between. CDR1 and CDR2 (germline): KGHDR, SFDVKD. This CDR3 comprises 17 residues. The DNA of the CDR3 is TGTGCCACCAGTGAACGGACTACTGAAGAAGAACGAAACACCATATATTTT. It translates to CATSERTTEEERNTIYF.

This clonotype was counted a few times. The rearrangement uses TRBV12-3 or TRBV12-4 and TRBJ1-3; D is undetermined. The CDR3 has 14 amino acids. Between the trimmed V and J ends, which lost 3 bases and 1 base, there was a span of 7 bases. In DNA form, the CDR3 reads TGTGCCAGCAGTTTTCATCCATCTGGAAACACCATATATTTT. Translated: CASSFHPSGNTIYF.

The CDR3 region has the DNA TGCAGTGCTAGAGATCCGGCAGTCTATAGCAATCAGCCCCAGCATTTT. Translating it yields CSARDPAVYSNQPQHF. This chain links TRBV20-1 with TRBJ1-5; no reliable D call. The CDR3 runs 16 residues. Germline V gene data show CDR1 as DFQATT and CDR2 as SNEGSKA (reference sequence). V was clipped by 0 bases and J by 0 bases, with 12 bases between them.

The chain has TRBV29-1 and TRBJ1-5; D may be TRBD1 (5 bases). The CDR3 covers 19 residues. Trimming left V 7 bases short and J 0 bases short, with 28 bases between. Germline V gives CDR1 SQVTM, CDR2 ANQGSEA. The CDR3 reads CSAGAPEISPGYSNQPQHF. CDR3 DNA: TGCAGCGCCGGGGCTCCAGAAATCTCGCCGGGTTATAGCAATCAGCCCCAGCATTTT.

This clonotype was recorded a few times. CDR3 nucleotides: TGTGCCAGCAGTTTCTCCAGTGGGTCAAAAGAGACCCAGTACTTC. This translates into CASSFSSGSKETQYF. V and J are TRBV12-3 or TRBV12-4 and TRBJ2-5; no firm D call. With 3 bases removed from V and 3 bases from J, the gap between germline ends came to 14 bases. The CDR3 extends over 15 amino acids.

V gene TRBV9 combines with J gene TRBJ2-2, with D unresolved. This CDR3 contains 14 residues. V gave up 4 bases and J gave up 4 bases, with 11 bases separating them. The germline CDR1 and CDR2 sequences are SGDLS and YYNGEE. CDR3 bases: TGTGCCAGCAGCCCGACCCTACTCACCGGGGAGCTGTTTTTT. As protein: CASSPTLLTGELFF.

This chain uses TRBV4-1 with TRBJ2-1; 9 bases align to TRBD2. CDR3 size: 15 residues. In germline, CDR1 is MGHRA, CDR2 YSYEKL. V dropped 3 bases and J dropped 7; count of bases not matched to a gene: 7. CDR3 region: CASSHVAGVPNEQFF. The CDR3, as DNA: TGCGCCAGCAGCCACGTAGCGGGAGTACCAAATGAGCAGTTCTTC.

The CDR3 is CASSFTGIAEAFF. The DNA for the CDR3 is TGTGCCAGCAGTTTTACAGGGATAGCTGAAGCTTTCTTT. The rearrangement joins TRBV12-3 or TRBV12-4 to TRBJ1-1, with D possibly being TRBD1 (6 bases). CDR3 length equals 13 residues. The V gene lost 3 bases and the J gene lost 6 bases, with 11 bases spanning the gap.

The J gene is TRBJ2-3, the V gene TRBV11-1, with 12 bases identical to TRBD2. The length of the CDR3 is 16 residues. Germline V gene data show CDR1 as SGHAT and CDR2 as FQDESV (reference sequence). Trimming cost V 6 bases and J 6 bases; bases outside gene matches: 10. The CDR3: CASRVLAGGGADTQYF. The CDR3 DNA sequence: TGTGCCAGCAGAGTACTAGCGGGAGGAGGAGCGGATACGCAGTATTTT.

V usage is TRBV27 and J usage is TRBJ2-1; TRBD1 might be the D (5 bases). V lost 6 bases and J 4 bases, leaving 19 bases between the germline ends. The CDR3 spans 16 residues. The germline gives CDR1 MNHEY, CDR2 SMNVEV (reference sequence). In DNA, the CDR3 is TGTGCCAGCAGCCCCTCGCCGGTAGGGGCTTACAATGAGCAGTTCTTC. Protein: CASSPSPVGAYNEQFF.

A few counts support this clonotype. The rearrangement links TRBV7-3 to TRBJ2-1; the D is unclear. The CDR3 contains 13 residues. Trimming took off 2 bases at V and 9 bases at J, with 11 bases between the two ends. CDR1 SGHTA and CDR2 FQGTGA come from the germline V gene. The CDR3 coding sequence is TGTGCCAGCAGCTTATCCAGAGACGGTGAGCAGTTCTTC. Protein: CASSLSRDGEQFF.

This rearrangement joins TRBV27 to TRBJ2-1, with TRBD1 as a possible D gene (5 bases). V was shortened by 2 bases and J by 2 bases, with 16 bases between the two germline ends. Germline assignment: CDR1 MNHEY and CDR2 SMNVEV (reference sequence). This CDR3 contains 17 residues. CDR3 coding DNA: TGTGCCAGCAGTTTAGGTCCCGACAGAGTTGCCTACAATGAGCAGTTCTTC. Protein: CASSLGPDRVAYNEQFF.

In its sample, this clonotype was seen a few times. This chain joins TRBV20-1 and TRBJ1-2; TRBD1 matches 8 bases. The CDR3 is made up of 14 amino acids. The V segment lost 3 bases and the J segment 4 bases; nucleotides outside the gene matches: 7. CDR1 DFQATT and CDR2 SNEGSKA come from the germline V gene (reference sequence). The CDR3 spells CSASKQGVSYGYTF. The CDR3 nucleotides are TGCAGTGCTAGCAAACAGGGGGTCAGCTATGGCTACACCTTC.

CDR3 coding DNA: TGTGCCAGCAGCTTAGGCACCGGGACAGCAAGGACCCAGTACTTC. This gives the protein CASSLGTGTARTQYF. The chain uses TRBV11-2 and TRBJ2-5; 7 bases map to TRBD1. The germline V gene encodes CDR1 SGHAT and CDR2 FQNNGV. The CDR3 contains 15 residues. Trimming at V came to 1 base and at J to 7 bases, leaving 9 bases not matched to a gene. Together with reference TRBV11-2 and TRBJ2-5, the CDR3 gives the full variable domain: EAGVAQSPRYKIIEKRQSVAFWCNPISGHATLYWYQQILGQGPKLLIQFQNNGVVDDSQLPKDRFSAERLKGVDSTLKIQPAKLEDSAVYLCASSLGTGTARTQYFGPGTRLLVL.

In its sample, this clonotype was seen a few times. At one end the junction does not follow the germline gene, possibly because of a read error. The chain combines TRBV7-7 with TRBJ2-5; D not resolved. Germline V CDR1 and CDR2: SSHAT, FNYEAQ (reference sequence). The CDR3 contains 14 residues. The CDR3 sequence: CASSPLRLGETQYF. Written as DNA, the CDR3 is TGTGCTAGCAGCCCTCTCAGGCTCGGGGAGACCCAGTACTTC.

For this clonotype: The junction differs from germline at one of its ends, possibly a read error. The chain is built from TRBV27 and TRBJ1-6; no definite D call. The germline gives CDR1 MNHEY, CDR2 SMNVEV (reference sequence). The length of the CDR3 is 14 residues. CDR3 protein: CASSLRGFNSSLHF. CDR3 coding DNA: TGTGCCAGCAGTTTACGGGGTTTTAATTCATCCCTCCACTTT.

The J gene is TRBJ2-7, the V gene TRBV9; TRBD2 might be the D (6 bases). The germline V gene encodes CDR1 SGDLS and CDR2 YYNGEE. V gave up 3 bases and J gave up 6 bases, with 10 bases separating them. CDR3 length: 12 amino acids. CDR3 residues: CASSEEGGEQYF. DNA for the CDR3: TGTGCCAGCAGCGAGGAGGGAGGCGAGCAGTACTTC.

This clonotype was picked up a small number of times. The chain links TRBV9 to TRBJ2-7, with TRBD2 as a possible D gene (7 bases). The CDR3 has 14 residues. CDR1 and CDR2 (germline): SGDLS, YYNGEE. The V gene lost 3 bases and the J gene lost 2 bases, with 12 bases spanning the gap. In DNA, the CDR3 is TGTGCCAGCAGCGGGGGGGGCACACCCTACGAGCAGTACTTC. It yields the protein CASSGGGTPYEQYF. The whole variable domain, filled in from reference TRBV9 and TRBJ2-7, reads DSGVTQTPKHLITATGQRVTLRCSPRSGDLSVYWYQQSLDQGLQFLIQYYNGEERAKGNILERFSAQQFPDLHSELNLSSLELGDSALYFCASSGGGTPYEQYFGPGTRLTVT.

This chain links TRBV7-8 with TRBJ2-5; D may be TRBD1 or TRBD2 (5 bases each). CDR3 length: 13 amino acids. V was pared by 8 bases and J by 5 bases, with 15 bases between. CDR1 is SGHVS and CDR2 is FQNEAQ in the germline V gene. The CDR3 coding sequence is TGTGCCAGCTGGGGGACCGTACGGGAGACCCAGTACTTC. Residues: CASWGTVRETQYF.

The genes are TRBV4-3 and TRBJ2-5; 11 nucleotides agree with TRBD2. The CDR3 is 18 amino acids. V dropped 2 bases and J dropped 4; count of bases not matched to a gene: 12. The germline CDR1 and CDR2 sequences are LGHNA and YSLEER. CDR3 DNA: TGCGCCAGCAGCCAACACCCAAAGACTAGCGGGACGAGAGAGACCCAGTACTTC. It codes for CASSQHPKTSGTRETQYF.

This clonotype was seen only a few times. This chain joins TRBV4-3 and TRBJ2-1, with TRBD1 as a possible D gene (6 bases). The germline V and J ends were trimmed by 3 bases and 8 bases, with 17 bases remaining between them. The CDR3 has 15 amino acids. Germline CDR1 reads LGHNA; CDR2 reads YSLEER. This CDR3 is CASSHETRGAHEQFF. For the CDR3, the DNA is TGCGCCAGCAGCCATGAAACCAGGGGAGCTCATGAGCAGTTCTTC.

This clonotype came up many times. The rearrangement joins TRBV2 to TRBJ2-3, with D tentatively TRBD2 (6 bases). V was shortened by 4 bases and J by 2 bases, with 13 bases between the two germline ends. The CDR3 is 15 residues long. Germline V gives CDR1 SNHLY, CDR2 FYNNEI. In nucleotides, the CDR3 is TGTGCCAGCAGTGGCGGTAGCGGCTCCACAGATACGCAGTATTTT. Protein: CASSGGSGSTDTQYF.